These 11 T cell receptor beta chains share one sample of origin, sequenced in a study of blood T cell repertoires in COVID-19. Here immunoSEQ multiplex PCR was the method, and the copy in TCRdb shows in-frame clones only, minus some. The sample has 150,000 to 200,000 clones; more than 70% are singletons. Sequencing input: PBMCs or T cells enriched from blood (not recorded which). All receptors come from a man between 60 and 70 years old who had recovered from COVID-19.

DNA of the CDR3: TGTGCCAGCAGCCGACTCCCCGGGGGGACCCAGTACTTC. This gives the protein CASSRLPGGTQYF. The chain carries TRBV27 and TRBJ2-5; maybe TRBD2 (6 bases). Germline CDR1 and CDR2: MNHEY and SMNVEV (reference sequence). With 6 bases removed from V and 7 bases from J, the gap between germline ends came to 15 bases. The CDR3 is 13 residues long.

CDR3 region: CASGREGVGTEAFF. Here the CDR3 DNA reads TGCGCCAGCGGCCGGGAGGGAGTTGGGACTGAAGCTTTCTTT. The chain uses TRBV5-1 and TRBJ1-1, with unresolved D. Germline CDR1 reads SGHRS; CDR2 reads YFSETQ. This CDR3 is 14 amino acids long. Trimming removed 7 bases from V and 5 bases from J, with 18 bases in between.

This chain links TRBV6-1 with TRBJ2-7; TRBD2 is a possible D gene (5 bases). Trimming left V 1 base short and J 6 bases short, with 7 bases between. Germline CDR1 MNHNS, CDR2 SASEGT. CDR3 length equals 12 residues. CDR3 in amino acids: CASSEVGVEQYF. Written as DNA, the CDR3 is TGTGCCAGCAGTGAAGTGGGAGTCGAGCAGTACTTC.

The CDR3 is CASSLGPEHNSPLHF. The CDR3, as DNA: TGTGCCAGCAGCTTAGGGCCAGAACATAATTCACCCCTCCACTTT. The rearrangement joins TRBV7-6 to TRBJ1-6, with D hard to call. Germline-derived CDR1 and CDR2 are SGHVS and FNYEAQ. The V and J ends lost 1 base and 5 bases respectively, with 9 bases between them. This CDR3 contains 15 residues.

The chain uses TRBV11-1 and TRBJ2-7, with TRBD1 matching over 11 bases. J lost 4 bases, V lost 3 bases, and 5 bases had no gene match. CDR3 length equals 15 residues. Germline-derived CDR1 and CDR2 are SGHAT and FQDESV (reference sequence). DNA of the CDR3: TGTGCCAGCAGCTTCCGGGACAGGGGGGGTTACGAGCAGTACTTC. It is translated as CASSFRDRGGYEQYF.

The rearrangement joins TRBV5-1 to TRBJ1-6, with 9 positions matching TRBD1. The germline CDR1 and CDR2 sequences are SGHRS and YFSETQ. V lost 0 bases, J lost 6 bases, and 1 base stayed unmatched. The CDR3 is 15 residues long. The CDR3 region is CASSLGQGGNSPLHF. In DNA, the CDR3 is TGCGCCAGCAGCTTGGGACAGGGGGGTAATTCACCCCTCCACTTT.

The chain couples TRBV7-8 to TRBJ2-5, with 8 positions matching TRBD2. The CDR3 has 16 amino acids. Germline CDR1 is SGHVS and CDR2 is FQNEAQ. J lost 4 bases, V lost 1 base, and 8 bases had no gene match. CDR3 residues: CASSLGASGQVETQYF. The DNA of the CDR3 is TGTGCCAGCAGCTTAGGGGCTAGCGGGCAGGTAGAGACCCAGTACTTC.

The chain employs TRBV30 and TRBJ1-5, with 10 bases that match TRBD1. The CDR3 covers 13 residues. Germline lookup yields CDR1 GTSNPN and CDR2 SVGIG (reference sequence). Losses at the gene ends were 5 bases for V and 5 bases for J; bases not matched to a gene: 3. This chain's CDR3 is CAWDRGQDQPQHF. CDR3 nucleotides: TGTGCCTGGGACAGGGGGCAGGATCAGCCCCAGCATTTT.

This chain links TRBV6-2 or TRBV6-3 with TRBJ2-7; 8 bases are shared with TRBD2. J lost 4 bases, V lost 0 bases, and 14 bases had no gene match. Per the germline V gene, CDR1 is MNHEY and CDR2 is SVGEGT. CDR3 length: 18 amino acids. This chain's CDR3 is CASSYSFTSAGGPYEQYF. As DNA, the CDR3 is TGTGCCAGCAGTTACTCCTTTACTAGCGCGGGAGGCCCGTACGAGCAGTACTTC.

As to this clone: At one boundary the junction diverges from the germline segment, which might be a read error. The chain uses TRBV30 and TRBJ1-5; unclear D gene. This CDR3 comprises 14 residues. Germline V gene lookup returns CDR1 GTSNPN and CDR2 SVGIG (reference sequence). The DNA for the CDR3 is TGTGCCGGGAGGGCCGCGGGTGGCAATCAGCCCCAGCATTTT. This sequence encodes CAGRAAGGNQPQHF. Filled out from reference TRBV30 and TRBJ1-5, the complete variable domain reads SQTIHQWPATLVQPVGSPLSLECTVEGTSNPNLYWYRQAAGRGLQLLFYSVGIGQISSEVPQNLSASRPQDRQFILSSKKLLLSDSGFYLCAGRAAGGNQPQHFGDGTRLSIL.

The chain is built from TRBV12-3 or TRBV12-4 and TRBJ2-3, with 7 nucleotides matching TRBD2. J lost 13 bases, V lost 7 bases, and 11 bases had no gene match. This CDR3 spans 12 amino acids. CDR3 sequence: CASNLGTTSKYF. The CDR3 DNA reads TGTGCCAGCAACTTAGGGACTACCTCAAAGTATTTT.